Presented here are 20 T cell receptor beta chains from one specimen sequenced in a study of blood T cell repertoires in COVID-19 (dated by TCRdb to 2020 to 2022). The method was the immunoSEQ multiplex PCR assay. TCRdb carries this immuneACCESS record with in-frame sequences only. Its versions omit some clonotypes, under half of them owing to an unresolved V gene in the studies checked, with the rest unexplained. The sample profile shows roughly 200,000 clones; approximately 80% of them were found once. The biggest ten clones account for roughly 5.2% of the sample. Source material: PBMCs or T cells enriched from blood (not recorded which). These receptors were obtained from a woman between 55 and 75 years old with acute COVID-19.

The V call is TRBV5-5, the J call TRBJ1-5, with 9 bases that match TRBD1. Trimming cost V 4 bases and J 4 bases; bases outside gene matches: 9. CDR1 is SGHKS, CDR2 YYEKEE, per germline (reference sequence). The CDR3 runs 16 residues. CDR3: CASSPYDRGINQPQHF. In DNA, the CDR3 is TGTGCCAGCAGCCCATACGACAGGGGGATAAATCAGCCCCAGCATTTT.

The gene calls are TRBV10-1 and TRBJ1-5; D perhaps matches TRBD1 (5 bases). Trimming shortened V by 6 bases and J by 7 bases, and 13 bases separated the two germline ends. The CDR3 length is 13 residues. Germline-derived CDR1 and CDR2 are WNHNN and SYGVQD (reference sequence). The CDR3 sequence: CASSASGYQPQHF. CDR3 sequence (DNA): TGCGCCAGCAGCGCCTCAGGGTACCAGCCCCAGCATTTT.

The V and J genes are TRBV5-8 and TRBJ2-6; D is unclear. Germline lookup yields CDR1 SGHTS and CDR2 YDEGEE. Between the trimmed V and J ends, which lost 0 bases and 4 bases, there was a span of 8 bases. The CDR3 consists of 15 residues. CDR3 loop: CASSLDGLGANVLTF. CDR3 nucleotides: TGTGCCAGCAGCTTGGATGGGCTCGGGGCCAACGTCCTGACTTTC. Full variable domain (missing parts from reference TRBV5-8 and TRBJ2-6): EAGVTQSPTHLIKTRGQQATLRCSPISGHTSVYWYQQALGLGLQFLLWYDEGEERNRGNFPPRFSGRQFPNYSSELNVNALELEDSALYLCASSLDGLGANVLTFGAGSRLTVL.

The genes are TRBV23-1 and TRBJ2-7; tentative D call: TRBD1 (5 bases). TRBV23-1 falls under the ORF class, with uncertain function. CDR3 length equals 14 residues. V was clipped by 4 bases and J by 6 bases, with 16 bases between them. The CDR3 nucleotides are TGCGCCAGCAGTCTTTGGCAGGGTCCAGGCGAGCAGTACGTC. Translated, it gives CASSLWQGPGEQYV.

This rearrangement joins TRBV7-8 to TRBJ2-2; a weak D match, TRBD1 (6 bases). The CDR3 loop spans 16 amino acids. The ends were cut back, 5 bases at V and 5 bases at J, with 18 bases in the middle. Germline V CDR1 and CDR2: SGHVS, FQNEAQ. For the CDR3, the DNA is TGTGCCAGCAGCCGGAAAACCCAGACAGGAACCGGGGAGCTGTTTTTT. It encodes CASSRKTQTGTGELFF.

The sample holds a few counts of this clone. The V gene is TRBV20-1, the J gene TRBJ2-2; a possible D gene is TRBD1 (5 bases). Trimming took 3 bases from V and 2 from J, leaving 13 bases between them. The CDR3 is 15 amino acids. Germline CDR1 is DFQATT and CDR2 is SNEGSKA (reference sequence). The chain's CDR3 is CSASQGRINTGELFF. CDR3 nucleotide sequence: TGCAGTGCTAGTCAGGGAAGAATTAACACCGGGGAGCTGTTTTTT.

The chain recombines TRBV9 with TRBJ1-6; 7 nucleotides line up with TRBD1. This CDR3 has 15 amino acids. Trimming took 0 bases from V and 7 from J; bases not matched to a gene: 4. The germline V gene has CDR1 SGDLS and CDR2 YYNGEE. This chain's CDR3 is CASSVEGTANSPLHF. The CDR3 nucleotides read TGTGCCAGCAGCGTAGAGGGGACAGCCAATTCACCCCTCCACTTT.

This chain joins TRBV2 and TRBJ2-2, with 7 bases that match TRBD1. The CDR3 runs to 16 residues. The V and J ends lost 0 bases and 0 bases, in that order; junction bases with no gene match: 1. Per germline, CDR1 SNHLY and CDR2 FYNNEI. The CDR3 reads CASSEAGTANTGELFF. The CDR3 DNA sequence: TGTGCCAGCAGTGAAGCCGGGACAGCGAACACCGGGGAGCTGTTTTTT.

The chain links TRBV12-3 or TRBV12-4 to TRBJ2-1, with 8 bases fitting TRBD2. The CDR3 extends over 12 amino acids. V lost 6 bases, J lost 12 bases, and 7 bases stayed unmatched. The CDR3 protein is CASSFPGLAQFF. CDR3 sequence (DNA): TGTGCCAGCAGCTTCCCCGGACTAGCGCAGTTCTTC.

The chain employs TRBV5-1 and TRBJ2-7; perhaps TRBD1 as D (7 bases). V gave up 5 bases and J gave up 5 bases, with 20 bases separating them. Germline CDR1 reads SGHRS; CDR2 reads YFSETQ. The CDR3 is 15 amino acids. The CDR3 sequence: CASRQTGRSIDEQYV. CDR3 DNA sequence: TGCGCCAGCAGACAGACAGGGAGGTCAATCGACGAGCAGTACGTC.

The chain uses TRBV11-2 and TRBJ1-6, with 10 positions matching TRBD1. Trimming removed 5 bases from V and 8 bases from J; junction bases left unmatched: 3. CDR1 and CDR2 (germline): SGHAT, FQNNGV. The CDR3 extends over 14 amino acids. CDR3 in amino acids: CASSLGTGDSPLHF. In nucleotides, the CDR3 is TGTGCCAGCAGCCTCGGGACAGGGGATTCACCCCTCCACTTT.

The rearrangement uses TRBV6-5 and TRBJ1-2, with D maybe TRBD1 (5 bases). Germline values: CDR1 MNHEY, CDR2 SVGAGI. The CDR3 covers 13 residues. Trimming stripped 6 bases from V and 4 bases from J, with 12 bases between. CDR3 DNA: TGTGCCAGCAGAGCCGACAGTCTCTATGGCTACACCTTC. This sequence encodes CASRADSLYGYTF.

This CDR3 is CASSPGPGGWSYNSPLHF. CDR3 nucleotide sequence: TGTGCCAGCAGCCCAGGCCCTGGGGGGTGGTCCTATAATTCACCCCTCCACTTT. V usage is TRBV9 and J usage is TRBJ1-6; D is possibly TRBD1 (5 bases). The germline V gene encodes CDR1 SGDLS and CDR2 YYNGEE. The CDR3 totals 18 residues. Trimming stripped 4 bases from V and 1 base from J, with 18 bases between.

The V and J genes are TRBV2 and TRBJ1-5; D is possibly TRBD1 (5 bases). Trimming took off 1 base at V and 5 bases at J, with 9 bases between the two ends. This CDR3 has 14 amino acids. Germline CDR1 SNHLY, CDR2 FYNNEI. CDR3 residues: CASSEEAGYQPQHF. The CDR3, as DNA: TGTGCCAGCAGTGAAGAGGCAGGGTATCAGCCCCAGCATTTT.

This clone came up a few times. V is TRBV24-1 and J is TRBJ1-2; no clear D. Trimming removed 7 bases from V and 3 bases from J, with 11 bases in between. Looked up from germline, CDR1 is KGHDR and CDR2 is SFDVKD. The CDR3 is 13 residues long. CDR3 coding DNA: TGTGCCACCAGAGAGACCGAGGACTATGGCTACACCTTC. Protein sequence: CATRETEDYGYTF.

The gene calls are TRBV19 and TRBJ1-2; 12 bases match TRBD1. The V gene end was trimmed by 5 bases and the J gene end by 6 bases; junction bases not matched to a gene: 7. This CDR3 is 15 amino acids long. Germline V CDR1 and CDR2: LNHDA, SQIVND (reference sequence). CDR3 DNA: TGTGCCAGTAGTCCCTCGGGACAGGGGGCGCATGGCTACACCTTC. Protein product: CASSPSGQGAHGYTF.

CDR3 region: CASSPPLAGADTQYF. The DNA of the CDR3 is TGTGCCAGCTCACCACCCCTAGCGGGAGCAGATACGCAGTATTTT. The chain carries TRBV18 and TRBJ2-3; 10 bases are a match to TRBD2. The V gene end was trimmed by 0 bases and the J gene end by 4 bases; junction bases not matched to a gene: 1. Germline V gives CDR1 KGHSH, CDR2 LQKENI. CDR3 length: 15 amino acids. The full variable domain, completed using reference TRBV18 and TRBJ2-3, is NAGVMQNPRHLVRRRGQEARLRCSPMKGHSHVYWYRQLPEEGLKFMVYLQKENIIDESGMPKERFSAEFPKEGPSILRIQQVVRGDSAAYFCASSPPLAGADTQYFGPGTRLTVL.

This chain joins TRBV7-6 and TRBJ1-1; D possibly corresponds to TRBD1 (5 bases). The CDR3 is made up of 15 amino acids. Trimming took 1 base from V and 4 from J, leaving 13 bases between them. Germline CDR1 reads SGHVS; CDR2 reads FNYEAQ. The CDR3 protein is CASSLDGATRTEAFF. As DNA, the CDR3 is TGTGCCAGCAGCTTAGATGGGGCGACCCGCACTGAAGCTTTCTTT.

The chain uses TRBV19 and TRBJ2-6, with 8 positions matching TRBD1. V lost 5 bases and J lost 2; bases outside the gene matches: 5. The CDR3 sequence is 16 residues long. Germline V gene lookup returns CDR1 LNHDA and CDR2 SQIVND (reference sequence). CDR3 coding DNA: TGTGCCAGTAGTGACAGGGGAGGAGCTGGGGCCAACGTCCTGACTTTC. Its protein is CASSDRGGAGANVLTF.

CDR3 protein: CASSLGGGLNTDTQYF. The CDR3 nucleotides read TGTGCCAGCAGTTTAGGTGGGGGACTTAACACAGATACGCAGTATTTT. This chain joins TRBV28 and TRBJ2-3, with D possibly matching TRBD2 (6 bases). Trimming took off 2 bases at V and 2 bases at J, with 14 bases between the two ends. The germline gives CDR1 MDHEN, CDR2 SYDVKM. CDR3 size: 16 residues.